The 19 T cell receptor beta chains below all came from one sample that was sequenced in a study of immune evolution from preneoplasia to lung adenocarcinoma. Sequenced by immunoSEQ multiplex PCR; TCRdb stores in-frame clones only, minus some. The sample lists 4,000 to 4,500 clones; roughly 85% were seen once. What was sequenced was FFPE minimally invasive lung adenocarcinoma tissue. These receptors were obtained from a donor at least 70 years old with lung adenocarcinoma.

The V gene is TRBV4-1, the J gene TRBJ2-7; no clear D. Trimming left V 4 bases short and J 4 bases short, with 11 bases between. This CDR3 has 13 amino acids. Germline assignment: CDR1 MGHRA and CDR2 YSYEKL. In DNA form, the CDR3 reads TGCGCCAGCAGCCTGGTACTGGATTACGAGCAGTACTTC. Its translation is CASSLVLDYEQYF.

The chain is built from TRBV27 and TRBJ1-4; no reliable D call. The germline V and J ends were trimmed by 3 bases and 7 bases, with 18 bases remaining between them. Germline lookup yields CDR1 MNHEY and CDR2 SMNVEV (reference sequence). The CDR3 totals 16 residues. The CDR3 loop reads CASSFSASERGEKLFF. The CDR3 coding sequence is TGTGCCAGCAGTTTTTCCGCCTCGGAGCGGGGTGAAAAACTGTTTTTT.

The chain employs TRBV25-1 and TRBJ2-5, with TRBD1 as a possible D gene (5 bases). This CDR3 spans 13 amino acids. V was cut by 8 bases and J by 7 bases, with 17 bases left in between. Germline V gene data show CDR1 as MGHDK and CDR2 as SYGVNS. CDR3 nucleotides: TGTGCCAGCGCACAGGACCCAAGTGGGACCCAGTACTTC. The encoded protein is CASAQDPSGTQYF.

The chain couples TRBV10-3 to TRBJ1-1; a possible D gene is TRBD1 (6 bases). The CDR3 has 14 amino acids. Germline loops: CDR1 ENHRY, CDR2 SYGVKD. The germline V and J ends were trimmed by 4 bases and 1 base, with 10 bases remaining between them. CDR3 DNA sequence: TGTGCCATCAGTGGGAACAGGGAGAACACTGAAGCTTTCTTT. Encoded protein: CAISGNRENTEAFF.

The gene calls are TRBV11-2 and TRBJ2-7, with D possibly matching TRBD1 (6 bases). This CDR3 is 13 amino acids long. With 5 bases removed from V and 2 bases from J, the gap between germline ends came to 10 bases. Per the germline V gene, CDR1 is SGHAT and CDR2 is FQNNGV. The CDR3 protein is CASSPGVPYEQYF. CDR3 in DNA: TGTGCCAGCAGCCCAGGGGTCCCCTACGAGCAGTACTTC.

V usage is TRBV15 and J usage is TRBJ2-5; D is uncertain. Germline CDR1 reads LNHNV; CDR2 reads YYDKDF (reference sequence). CDR3 length equals 13 residues. V lost 1 base and J 5 bases, leaving 8 bases between the germline ends. The DNA for the CDR3 is TGTGCCACCAGCAGAGCGAGCCTGGAGACCCAGTACTTC. Its protein is CATSRASLETQYF.

In its sample, this clone was seen a few times. V usage is TRBV7-8 and J usage is TRBJ2-5; TRBD1 matches 8 bases. Per germline, CDR1 SGHVS and CDR2 FQNEAQ. The CDR3 spans 18 residues. The V gene end was trimmed by 0 bases and the J gene end by 0 bases; junction bases not matched to a gene: 9. The CDR3 bases are TGTGCCAGCAGCTTAGCTTTATTGGGGACAGGCAACCAAGAGACCCAGTACTTC. Translation: CASSLALLGTGNQETQYF.

V usage is TRBV2 and J usage is TRBJ2-2; 7 nucleotides line up with TRBD1. The CDR3 is 15 amino acids. J lost 0 bases, V lost 5 bases, and 3 bases had no gene match. The germline V gene has CDR1 SNHLY and CDR2 FYNNEI. The CDR3 reads CASSTGTANTGELFF. The CDR3 coding sequence is TGTGCCAGCAGTACCGGGACAGCGAACACCGGGGAGCTGTTTTTT.

V gene TRBV7-9 combines with J gene TRBJ2-5, with D tentatively TRBD2 (5 bases). V was cut by 5 bases and J by 5 bases, with 12 bases left in between. The CDR3 totals 13 residues. Germline CDR1 is SEHNR and CDR2 is FQNEAQ (reference sequence). The CDR3: CASSRGPLETQYF. CDR3 nucleotide sequence: TGTGCCAGCAGCCGAGGGCCCTTGGAGACCCAGTACTTC.

V and J are TRBV27 and TRBJ2-4; D not resolved. V gave up 10 bases and J gave up 6 bases, with 19 bases separating them. Germline values: CDR1 MNHEY, CDR2 SMNVEV (reference sequence). The CDR3 runs 14 residues. The CDR3 region has the DNA TGTGCCACCCGGACCCCACAAACCCCAAACATTCAGTACTTC. Amino acid sequence: CATRTPQTPNIQYF.

CDR3 in DNA: TGCGCCAGCAGCTCGGACAGGGTGCCTAATGAAAAACTGTTTTTT. Amino acids: CASSSDRVPNEKLFF. V and J are TRBV5-1 and TRBJ1-4; 8 bases are a match to TRBD1. The CDR3 is 15 residues long. Germline V gives CDR1 SGHRS, CDR2 YFSETQ. The junction had 4 bases not matched to a gene; V was cut back by 3 bases and J by 3 bases.

The chain has TRBV5-1 and TRBJ2-5; TRBD2 aligns across 11 bases. The ends lost 3 bases at V and 5 bases at J; junction bases unmatched: 6. There are 15 residues in the CDR3. Germline assignment: CDR1 SGHRS and CDR2 YFSETQ. The CDR3 DNA sequence: TGCGCCAGCAGCTCCGGGACTAGCGGCGCCGAGACCCAGTACTTC. It encodes CASSSGTSGAETQYF.

This chain connects TRBV15 to TRBJ2-1; D is undetermined. The ends were cut back, 0 bases at V and 4 bases at J, with 13 bases in the middle. Germline V CDR1 and CDR2: LNHNV, YYDKDF (reference sequence). The CDR3 has 16 residues. DNA of the CDR3: TGTGCCACCAGCAGAGAGCGAGCACTGGTTTACAATGAGCAGTTCTTC. It is translated as CATSRERALVYNEQFF.

This chain links TRBV6-1 with TRBJ2-1; possibly TRBD2 for D (5 bases). This CDR3 has 13 residues. From germline, CDR1 is MNHNS and CDR2 SASEGT. Trimming removed 4 bases at V and 6 bases at J, with 10 bases between. CDR3 region: CASSVGSVNEQFF. The CDR3 DNA follows: TGTGCCAGCAGTGTTGGGAGTGTCAATGAGCAGTTCTTC.

The chain links TRBV6-5 to TRBJ2-3, with D possibly matching TRBD2 (7 bases). Germline values: CDR1 MNHEY, CDR2 SVGAGI. The CDR3 covers 13 residues. V gave up 6 bases and J gave up 6 bases, with 13 bases separating them. CDR3 protein: CASRKGGRDTQYF. CDR3 DNA: TGTGCCAGCAGAAAGGGGGGGCGGGATACGCAGTATTTT.

Here the CDR3 reads CSVWEGTSAGRTDTQYF. CDR3 nucleotide sequence: TGCAGCGTTTGGGAAGGTACTAGCGCGGGGCGCACAGATACGCAGTATTTT. V is TRBV29-1 and J is TRBJ2-3; 7 nucleotides match TRBD2. Germline V gives CDR1 SQVTM, CDR2 ANQGSEA. With 5 bases clipped from V and 1 base from J, the junction kept 15 bases outside the gene matches. The CDR3 contains 17 residues.

The rearrangement links TRBV7-2 to TRBJ2-3; D remains unclear. Between the trimmed V and J ends, which lost 1 base and 2 bases, there was a span of 10 bases. CDR1 SGHTA and CDR2 FQGNSA come from the germline V gene. This CDR3 contains 15 residues. For the CDR3, the DNA is TGTGCCAGCAGCTTAGGCCAGGTGGACACAGATACGCAGTATTTT. As protein: CASSLGQVDTDTQYF. Full variable domain (rest looked up from reference TRBV7-2 and TRBJ2-3): GAGVSQSPSNKVTEKGKDVELRCDPISGHTALYWYRQSLGQGLEFLIYFQGNSAPDKSGLPSDRFSAERTGGSVSTLTIQRTQQEDSAVYLCASSLGQVDTDTQYFGPGTRLTVL.

This clone was recorded a few times. V is TRBV7-9 and J is TRBJ2-4; 7 nucleotides line up with TRBD2. The CDR3 extends over 13 amino acids. Germline values: CDR1 SEHNR, CDR2 FQNEAQ (reference sequence). V shed 5 bases, J shed 8 bases, and the junction held 6 bases outside the gene matches. CDR3 nucleotides: TGTGCCAGCAGCCCGAGCGGGACGGACATTCAGTACTTC. It codes for CASSPSGTDIQYF.

This clone was recorded once. The V gene is TRBV29-1, the J gene TRBJ1-2; 12 nucleotides align to TRBD1. CDR3 size: 14 residues. With 4 bases clipped from V and 8 bases from J, the junction kept 8 bases outside the gene matches. Per the germline V gene, CDR1 is SQVTM and CDR2 is ANQGSEA. The CDR3 protein is CSVVGGQGAGGYTF. The CDR3 DNA reads as TGCAGCGTTGTGGGGGGACAGGGGGCTGGCGGCTACACCTTC.